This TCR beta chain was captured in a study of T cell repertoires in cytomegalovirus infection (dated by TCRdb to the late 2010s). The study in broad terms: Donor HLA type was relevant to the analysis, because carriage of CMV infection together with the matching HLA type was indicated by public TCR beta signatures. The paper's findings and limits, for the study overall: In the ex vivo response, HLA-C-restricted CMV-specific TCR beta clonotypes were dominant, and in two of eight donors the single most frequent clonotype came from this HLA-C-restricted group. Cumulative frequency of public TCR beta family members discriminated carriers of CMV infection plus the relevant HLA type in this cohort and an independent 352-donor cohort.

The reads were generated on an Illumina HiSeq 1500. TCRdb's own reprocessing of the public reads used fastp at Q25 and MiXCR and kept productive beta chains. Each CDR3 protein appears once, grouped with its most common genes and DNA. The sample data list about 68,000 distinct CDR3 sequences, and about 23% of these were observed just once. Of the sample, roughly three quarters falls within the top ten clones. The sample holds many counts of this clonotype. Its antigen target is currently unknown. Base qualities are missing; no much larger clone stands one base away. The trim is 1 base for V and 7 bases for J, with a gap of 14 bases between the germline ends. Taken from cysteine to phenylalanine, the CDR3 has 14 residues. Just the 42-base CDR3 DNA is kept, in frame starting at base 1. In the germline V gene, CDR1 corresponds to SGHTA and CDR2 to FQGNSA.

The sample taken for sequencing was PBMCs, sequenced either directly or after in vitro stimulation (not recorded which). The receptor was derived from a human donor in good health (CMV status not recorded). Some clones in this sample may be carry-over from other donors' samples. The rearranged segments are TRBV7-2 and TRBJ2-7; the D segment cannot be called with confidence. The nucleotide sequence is TGTGCCAGCAGCTTAGAGCCGGCAGCCCGGGAGCAGTACTTC. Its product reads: CASSLEPAAREQYF.